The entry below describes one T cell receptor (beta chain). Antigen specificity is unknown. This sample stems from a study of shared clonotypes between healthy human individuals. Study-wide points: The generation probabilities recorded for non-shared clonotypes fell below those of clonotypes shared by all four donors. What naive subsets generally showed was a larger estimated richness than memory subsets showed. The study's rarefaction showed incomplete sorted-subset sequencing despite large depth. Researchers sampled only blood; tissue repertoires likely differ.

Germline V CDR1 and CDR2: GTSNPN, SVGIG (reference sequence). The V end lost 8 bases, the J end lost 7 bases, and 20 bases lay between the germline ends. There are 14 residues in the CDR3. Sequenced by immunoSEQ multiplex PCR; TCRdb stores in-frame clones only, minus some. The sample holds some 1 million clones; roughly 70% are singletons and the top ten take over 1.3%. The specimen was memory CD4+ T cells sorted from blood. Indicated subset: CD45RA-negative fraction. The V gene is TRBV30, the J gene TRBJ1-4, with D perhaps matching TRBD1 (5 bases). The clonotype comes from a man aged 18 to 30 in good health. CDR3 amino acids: CASSSTGTGEKLFF. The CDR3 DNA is TGTGCCAGTTCTTCCACGGGGACCGGTGAAAAACTGTTTTTT.